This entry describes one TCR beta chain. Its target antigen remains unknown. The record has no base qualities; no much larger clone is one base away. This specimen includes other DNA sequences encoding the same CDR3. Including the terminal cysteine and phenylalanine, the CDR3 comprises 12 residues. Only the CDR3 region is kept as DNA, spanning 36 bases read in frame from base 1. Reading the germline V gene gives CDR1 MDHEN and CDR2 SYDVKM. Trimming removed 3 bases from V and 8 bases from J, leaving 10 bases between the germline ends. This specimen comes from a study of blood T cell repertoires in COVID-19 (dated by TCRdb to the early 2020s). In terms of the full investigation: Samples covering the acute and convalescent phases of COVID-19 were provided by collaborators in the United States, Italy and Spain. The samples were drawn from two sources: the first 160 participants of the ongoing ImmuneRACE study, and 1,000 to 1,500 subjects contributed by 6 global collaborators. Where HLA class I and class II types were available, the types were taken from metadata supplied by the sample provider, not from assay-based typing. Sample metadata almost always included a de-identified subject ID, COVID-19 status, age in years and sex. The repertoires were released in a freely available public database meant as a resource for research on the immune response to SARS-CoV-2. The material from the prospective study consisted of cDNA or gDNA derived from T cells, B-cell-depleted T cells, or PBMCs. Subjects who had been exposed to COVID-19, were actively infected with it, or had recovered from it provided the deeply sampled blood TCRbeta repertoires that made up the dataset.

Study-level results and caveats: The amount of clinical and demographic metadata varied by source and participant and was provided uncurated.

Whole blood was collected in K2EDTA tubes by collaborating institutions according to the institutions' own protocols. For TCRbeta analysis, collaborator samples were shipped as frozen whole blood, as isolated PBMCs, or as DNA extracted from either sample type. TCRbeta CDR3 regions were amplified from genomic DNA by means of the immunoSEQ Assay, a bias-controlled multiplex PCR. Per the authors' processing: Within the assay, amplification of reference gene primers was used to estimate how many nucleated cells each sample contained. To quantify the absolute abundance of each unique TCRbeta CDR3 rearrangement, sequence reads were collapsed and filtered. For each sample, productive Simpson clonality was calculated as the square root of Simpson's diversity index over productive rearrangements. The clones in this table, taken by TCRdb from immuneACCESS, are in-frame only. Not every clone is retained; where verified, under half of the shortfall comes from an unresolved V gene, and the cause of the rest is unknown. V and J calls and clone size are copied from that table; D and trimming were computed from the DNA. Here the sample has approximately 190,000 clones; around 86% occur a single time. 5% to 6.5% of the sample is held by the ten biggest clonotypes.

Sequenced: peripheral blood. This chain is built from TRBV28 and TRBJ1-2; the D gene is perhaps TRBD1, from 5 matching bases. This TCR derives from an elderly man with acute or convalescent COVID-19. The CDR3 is CASSFSGYGYTF. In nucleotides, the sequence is TGTGCCAGCAGTTTCTCAGGGTACGGCTACACCTTC.